This T cell receptor beta chain was profiled in a study of cytomegalovirus exposure and HLA in healthy donors. Study-level results: Reportedly, TCR beta sequences accurately predicted HLA-A and HLA-B alleles in most subjects. Previous analysis showed most TCR beta V segments were productive about 90% or about 30% of the time. Later analysis associated a missense DCLRE1C variant with TCR beta V- and J-gene trimming. Further analysis, carried out later, found HLA-associated TCR beta chains more clonally expanded than equally common other chains.

Concerning this clone: What it binds is not known.

PCR used 60 Vbeta primers and 13 Jbeta primers. The protocol was immunoSEQ multiplex PCR, while the TCRdb copy is restricted to in-frame clones and leaves out a portion. This table holds roughly 230,000 clones, roughly 78% found once. Trimming removed 3 bases from V and 6 bases from J; junction bases left unmatched: 7. Germline lookup yields CDR1 SGHDT and CDR2 YYEEEE. The CDR3 has 14 amino acids. The rearrangement links TRBV5-6 to TRBJ2-7; TRBD1 aligns across 9 bases. This receptor was taken from a boy younger than 18 in good health and CMV-seronegative. Sequences were obtained from PBMCs. CDR3 in DNA: TGTGCCAGCAGCTCACGGACAGGGGCGGCCGAGCAGTACTTC. Amino acid sequence: CASSSRTGAAEQYF.